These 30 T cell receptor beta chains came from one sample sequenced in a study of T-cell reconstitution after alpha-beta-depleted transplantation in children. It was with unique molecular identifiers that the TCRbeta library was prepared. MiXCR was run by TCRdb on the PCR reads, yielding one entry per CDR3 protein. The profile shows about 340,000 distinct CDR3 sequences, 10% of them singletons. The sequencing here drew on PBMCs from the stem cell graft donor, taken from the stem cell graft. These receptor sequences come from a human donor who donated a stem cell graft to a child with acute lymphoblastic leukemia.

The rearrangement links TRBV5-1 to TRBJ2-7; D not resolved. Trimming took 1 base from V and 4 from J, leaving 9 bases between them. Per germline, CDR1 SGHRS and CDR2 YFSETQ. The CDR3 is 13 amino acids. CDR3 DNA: TGCGCCAGCAGCTTGTTATTGGGATACGAGCAGTACTTC. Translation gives CASSLLLGYEQYF. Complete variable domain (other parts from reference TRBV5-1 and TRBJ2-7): KAGVTQTPRYLIKTRGQQVTLSCSPISGHRSVSWYQQTPGQGLQFLFEYFSETQRNKGNFPGRFSGRQFSNSRSEMNVSTLELGDSALYLCASSLLLGYEQYFGPGTRLTVT.

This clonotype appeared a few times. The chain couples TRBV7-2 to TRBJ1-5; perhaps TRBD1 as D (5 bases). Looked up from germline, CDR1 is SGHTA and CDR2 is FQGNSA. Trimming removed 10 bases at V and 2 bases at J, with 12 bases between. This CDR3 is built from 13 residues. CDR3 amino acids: CATGRGGNQPQHF. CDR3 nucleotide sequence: TGTGCCACCGGTCGGGGGGGCAATCAGCCCCAGCATTTT.

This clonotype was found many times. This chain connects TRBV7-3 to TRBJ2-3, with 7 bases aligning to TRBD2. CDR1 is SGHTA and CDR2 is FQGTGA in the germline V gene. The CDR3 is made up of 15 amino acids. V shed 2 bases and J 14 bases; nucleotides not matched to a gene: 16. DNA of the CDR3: TGTGCCAGCAGCTTATACGGGGGGAGAGTGGGAGTGCTGTATTTT. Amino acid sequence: CASSLYGGRVGVLYF. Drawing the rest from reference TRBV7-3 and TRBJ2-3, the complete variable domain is GAGVSQTPSNKVTEKGKYVELRCDPISGHTALYWYRQSLGQGPEFLIYFQGTGAADDSGLPNDRFFAVRPEGSVSTLKIQRTERGDSAVYLCASSLYGGRVGVLYFGPGTRLTVL.

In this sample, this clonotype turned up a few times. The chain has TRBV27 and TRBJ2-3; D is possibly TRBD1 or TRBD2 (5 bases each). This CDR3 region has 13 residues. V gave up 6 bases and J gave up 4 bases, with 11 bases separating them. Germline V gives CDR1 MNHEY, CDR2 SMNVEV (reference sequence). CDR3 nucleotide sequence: TGTGCCAGCAGCTACCAGGGAGCAGATACGCAGTATTTT. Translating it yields CASSYQGADTQYF.

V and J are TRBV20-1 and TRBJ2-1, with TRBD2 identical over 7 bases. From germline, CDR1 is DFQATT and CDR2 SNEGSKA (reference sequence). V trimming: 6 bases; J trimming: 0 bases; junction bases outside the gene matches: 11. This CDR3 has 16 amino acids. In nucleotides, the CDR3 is TGCAGTGCCAGGGCCAGCGGGGAACTCTCCTACAATGAGCAGTTCTTC. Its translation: CSARASGELSYNEQFF.

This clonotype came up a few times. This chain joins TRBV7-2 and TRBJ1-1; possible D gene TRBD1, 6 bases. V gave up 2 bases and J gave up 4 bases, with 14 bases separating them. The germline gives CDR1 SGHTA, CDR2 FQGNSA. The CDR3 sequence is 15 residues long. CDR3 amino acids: CASSLKQGWTTEAFF. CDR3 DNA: TGTGCCAGCAGCTTAAAACAGGGCTGGACCACTGAAGCTTTCTTT.

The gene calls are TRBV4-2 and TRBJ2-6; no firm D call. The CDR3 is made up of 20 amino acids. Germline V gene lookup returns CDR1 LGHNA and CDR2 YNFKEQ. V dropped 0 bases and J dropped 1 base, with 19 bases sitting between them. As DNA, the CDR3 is TGTGCCAGCAGCCAAGATGGCCCCCAAGGTCCCGAGTCTGGGGCCAACGTCCTGACTTTC. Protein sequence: CASSQDGPQGPESGANVLTF.

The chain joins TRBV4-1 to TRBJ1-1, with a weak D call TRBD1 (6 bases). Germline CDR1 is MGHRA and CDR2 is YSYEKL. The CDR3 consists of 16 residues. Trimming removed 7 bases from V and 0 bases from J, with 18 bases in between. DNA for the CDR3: TGCGCCAGCAACCGGAGGGGAGGGGACATGAACACTGAAGCTTTCTTT. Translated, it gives CASNRRGGDMNTEAFF.

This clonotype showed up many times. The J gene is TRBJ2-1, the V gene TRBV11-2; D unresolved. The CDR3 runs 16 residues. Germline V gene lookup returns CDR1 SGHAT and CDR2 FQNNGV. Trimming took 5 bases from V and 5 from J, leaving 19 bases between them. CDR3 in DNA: TGTGCCAGCAGCCCAGCCGTCAGGTACGGTGACAATGAGCAGTTCTTC. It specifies CASSPAVRYGDNEQFF.

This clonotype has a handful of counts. The CDR3 DNA is TGCGCCAGCAGCCGGAGCCCTGGGGTCCACGAGCAGTACTTC. Protein sequence: CASSRSPGVHEQYF. This rearrangement joins TRBV4-3 to TRBJ2-7; D is ambiguous. The CDR3 has 14 amino acids. Germline CDR1 and CDR2: LGHNA and YSLEER. The V and J ends lost 4 bases and 5 bases respectively, with 15 bases between them.

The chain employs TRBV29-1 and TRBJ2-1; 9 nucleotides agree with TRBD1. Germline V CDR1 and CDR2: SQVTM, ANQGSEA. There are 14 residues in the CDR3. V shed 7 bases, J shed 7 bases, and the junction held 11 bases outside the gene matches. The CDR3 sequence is CSGGQGSFRNEQFF. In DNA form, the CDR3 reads TGCAGCGGGGGACAGGGTTCTTTCCGAAATGAGCAGTTCTTC.

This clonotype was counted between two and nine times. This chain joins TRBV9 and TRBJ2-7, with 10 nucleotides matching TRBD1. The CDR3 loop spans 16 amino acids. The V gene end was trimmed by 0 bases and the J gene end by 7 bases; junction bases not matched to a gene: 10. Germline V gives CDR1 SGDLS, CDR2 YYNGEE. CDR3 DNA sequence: TGTGCCAGCAGCGTAGCTACGGGACAGGGGAAAGGGGAGCAGTACTTC. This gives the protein CASSVATGQGKGEQYF.

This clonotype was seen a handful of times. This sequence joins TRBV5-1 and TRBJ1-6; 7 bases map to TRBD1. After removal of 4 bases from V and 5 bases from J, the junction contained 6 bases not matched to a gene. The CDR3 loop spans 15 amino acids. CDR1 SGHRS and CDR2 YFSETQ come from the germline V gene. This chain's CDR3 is CASSGRTGDNSPLHF. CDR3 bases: TGCGCCAGCAGCGGGAGGACAGGAGATAATTCACCCCTCCACTTT.

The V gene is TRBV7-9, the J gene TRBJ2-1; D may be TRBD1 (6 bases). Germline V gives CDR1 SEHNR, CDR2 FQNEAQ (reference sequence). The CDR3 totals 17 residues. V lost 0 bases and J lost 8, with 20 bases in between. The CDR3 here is CASSLARQVDYRDEQFF. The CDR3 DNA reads TGTGCCAGCAGCTTAGCACGACAGGTCGACTACAGGGATGAGCAGTTCTTC.

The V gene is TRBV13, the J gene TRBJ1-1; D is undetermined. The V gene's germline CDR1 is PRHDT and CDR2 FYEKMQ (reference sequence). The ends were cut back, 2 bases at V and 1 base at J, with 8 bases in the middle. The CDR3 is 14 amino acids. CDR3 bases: TGTGCCAGCAGCTTAAGACTACAGAACACTGAAGCTTTCTTT. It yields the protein CASSLRLQNTEAFF.

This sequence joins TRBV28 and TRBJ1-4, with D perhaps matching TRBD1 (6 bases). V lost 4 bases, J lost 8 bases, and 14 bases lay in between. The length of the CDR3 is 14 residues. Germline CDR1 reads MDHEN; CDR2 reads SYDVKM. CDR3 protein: CASSSQGGGEKLFF. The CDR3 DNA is TGTGCCAGCAGTTCCCAGGGAGGGGGAGAAAAACTGTTTTTT. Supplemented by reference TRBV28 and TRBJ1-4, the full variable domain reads DVKVTQSSRYLVKRTGEKVFLECVQDMDHENMFWYRQDPGLGLRLIYFSYDVKMKEKGDIPEGYSVSREKKERFSLILESASTNQTSMYLCASSSQGGGEKLFFGSGTQLSVL.

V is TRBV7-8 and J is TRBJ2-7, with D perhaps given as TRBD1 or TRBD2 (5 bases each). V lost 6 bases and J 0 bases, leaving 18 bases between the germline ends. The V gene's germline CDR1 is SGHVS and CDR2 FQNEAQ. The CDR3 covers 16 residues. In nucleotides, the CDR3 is TGTGCCAGCAGGGGATTAGGGACGGCGAGCTCCTACGAGCAGTACTTC. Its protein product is CASRGLGTASSYEQYF.

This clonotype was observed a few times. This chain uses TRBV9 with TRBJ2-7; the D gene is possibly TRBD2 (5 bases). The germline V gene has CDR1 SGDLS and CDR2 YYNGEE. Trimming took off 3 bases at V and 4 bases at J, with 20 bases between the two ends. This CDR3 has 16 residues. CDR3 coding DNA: TGTGCCAGCAGCGCCGGACCCCCCGACTACTCTTACGAGCAGTACTTC. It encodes CASSAGPPDYSYEQYF.

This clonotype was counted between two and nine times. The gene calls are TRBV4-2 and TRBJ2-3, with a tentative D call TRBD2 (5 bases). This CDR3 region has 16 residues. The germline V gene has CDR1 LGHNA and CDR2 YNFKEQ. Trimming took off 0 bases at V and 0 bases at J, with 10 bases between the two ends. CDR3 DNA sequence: TGTGCCAGCAGCCAAGATTTGGGCGGGAGCACAGATACGCAGTATTTT. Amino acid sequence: CASSQDLGGSTDTQYF.

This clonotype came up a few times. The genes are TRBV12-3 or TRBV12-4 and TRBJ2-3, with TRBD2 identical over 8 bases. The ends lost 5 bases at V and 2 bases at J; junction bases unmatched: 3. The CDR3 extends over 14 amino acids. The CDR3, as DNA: TGTGCCAGCAGTAGACTAGCGCTCACAGATACGCAGTATTTT. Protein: CASSRLALTDTQYF.

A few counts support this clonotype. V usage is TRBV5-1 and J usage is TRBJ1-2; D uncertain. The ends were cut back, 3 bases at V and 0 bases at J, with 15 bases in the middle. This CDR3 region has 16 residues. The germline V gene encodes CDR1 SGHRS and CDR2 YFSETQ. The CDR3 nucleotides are TGCGCCAGCAGCTCTACGACACCCCCGGCTAACTATGGCTACACCTTC. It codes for CASSSTTPPANYGYTF.

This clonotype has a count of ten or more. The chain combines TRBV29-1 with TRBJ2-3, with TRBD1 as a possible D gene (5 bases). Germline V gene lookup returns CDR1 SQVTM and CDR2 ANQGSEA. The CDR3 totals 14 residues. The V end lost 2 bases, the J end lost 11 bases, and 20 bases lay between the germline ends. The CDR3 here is CSVESQGGGLWQYF. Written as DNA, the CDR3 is TGCAGCGTTGAATCCCAGGGTGGTGGTCTTTGGCAGTATTTT.

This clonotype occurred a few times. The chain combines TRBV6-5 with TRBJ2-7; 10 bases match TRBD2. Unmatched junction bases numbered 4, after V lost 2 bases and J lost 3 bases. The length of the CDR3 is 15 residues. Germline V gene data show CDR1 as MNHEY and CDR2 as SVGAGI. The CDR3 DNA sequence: TGTGCCAGCAGTTACAGGGCTAGCGGGAGCTACGAGCAGTACTTC. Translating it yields CASSYRASGSYEQYF.

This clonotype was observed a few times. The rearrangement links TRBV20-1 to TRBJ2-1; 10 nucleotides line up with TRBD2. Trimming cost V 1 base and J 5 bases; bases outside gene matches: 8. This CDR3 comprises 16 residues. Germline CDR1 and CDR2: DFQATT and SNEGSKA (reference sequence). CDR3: CSARVAGGGGHNEQFF. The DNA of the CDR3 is TGCAGTGCTAGAGTAGCGGGAGGCGGAGGGCACAATGAGCAGTTCTTC.

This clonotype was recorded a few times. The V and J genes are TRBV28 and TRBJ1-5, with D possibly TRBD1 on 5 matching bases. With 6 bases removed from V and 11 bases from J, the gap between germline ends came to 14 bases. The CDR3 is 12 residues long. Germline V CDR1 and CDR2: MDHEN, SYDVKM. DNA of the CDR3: TGTGCCAGCAGCCAGCCGGGACGAGCCCAGCATTTT. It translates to CASSQPGRAQHF.

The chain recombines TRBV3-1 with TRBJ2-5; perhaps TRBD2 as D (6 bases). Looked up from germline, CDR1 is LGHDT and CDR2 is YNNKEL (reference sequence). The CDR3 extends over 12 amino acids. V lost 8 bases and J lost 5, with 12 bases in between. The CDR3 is CASSGEWETQYF. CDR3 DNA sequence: TGTGCCAGCTCGGGAGAGTGGGAGACCCAGTACTTC.

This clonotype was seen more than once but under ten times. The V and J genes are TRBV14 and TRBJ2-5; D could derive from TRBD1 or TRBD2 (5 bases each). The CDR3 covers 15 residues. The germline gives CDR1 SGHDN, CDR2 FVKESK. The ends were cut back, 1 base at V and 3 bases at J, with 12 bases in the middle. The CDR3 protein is CASSQGGTGKETQYF. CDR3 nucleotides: TGTGCCAGCAGCCAAGGGGGGACCGGAAAAGAGACCCAGTACTTC.

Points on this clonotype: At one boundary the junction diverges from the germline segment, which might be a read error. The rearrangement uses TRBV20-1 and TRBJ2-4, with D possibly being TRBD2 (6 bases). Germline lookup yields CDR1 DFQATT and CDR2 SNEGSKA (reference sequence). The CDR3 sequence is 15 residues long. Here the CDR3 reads CSARGGSVATNIQYF. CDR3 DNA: TGCAGTGCTAGGGGGGGATCCGTAGCCACAAACATTCAGTACTTC.

The DNA for the CDR3 is TGTGCCAGCAGCCCGAGGCAGCGCACAGATACGCAGTATTTT. Translating gives CASSPRQRTDTQYF. The chain uses TRBV7-9 and TRBJ2-3; D is ambiguous. Trimming shortened V by 5 bases and J by 1 base, and 10 bases separated the two germline ends. CDR1 SEHNR and CDR2 FQNEAQ come from the germline V gene (reference sequence). This CDR3 contains 14 residues.

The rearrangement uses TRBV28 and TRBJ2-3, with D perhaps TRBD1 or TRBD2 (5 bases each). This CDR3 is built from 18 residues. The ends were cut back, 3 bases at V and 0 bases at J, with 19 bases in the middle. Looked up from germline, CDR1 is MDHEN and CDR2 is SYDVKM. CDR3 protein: CASSFVRGRGPSTDTQYF. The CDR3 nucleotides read TGTGCCAGCAGTTTCGTTAGGGGACGGGGACCTAGCACAGATACGCAGTATTTT.